The present T cell receptor (beta chain) was sequenced within a study of memory CD4+ T cells and cytomegalovirus serostatus. About the study: Donors were healthy Belgian adults, under ten CMV seropositive and fewer than 30 seronegative. Study conclusions and caveats: Each of some 67 CMV-associated TCRbeta sequences occurred in one to five individuals.

To note about this clone: Its antigen remains unidentified.

Single viable CD3+CD4+CD8-CD45RO+ cells were sorted as the memory CD4+ T cells. CMV serostatus came from serum IgG against pp150, pp28, p38, p52. Positive selection with CD4 microbeads enriched total CD4+ T cells. Clones were read by immunoSEQ multiplex PCR, and TCRdb kept only the in-frame ones, dropping some. The data contain under 70,000 clones, about three quarters of them seen just once; the ten biggest clones take up 0.85% to 1.2%. V was clipped by 5 bases and J by 5 bases, with 19 bases between them. The CDR3 length is 15 residues. Germline assignment: CDR1 SGHTA and CDR2 FQGNSA. This chain links TRBV7-2 with TRBJ2-7; D ambiguous. This TCR came from an adult in good health and CMV-seronegative. Specimen: memory CD4+ T cells from blood. In nucleotides, the CDR3 is TGTGCCAGCAGCCAACGATGGGGTATCCCCAACGAGCAGTACTTC. Amino acid sequence: CASSQRWGIPNEQYF.